The T cell receptor beta chain described here comes from a study of blood T cell repertoires in COVID-19. Looking at the study overall: From the United States, Italy and Spain came samples of acute and convalescent COVID-19. Sample material is recorded as cDNA or gDNA derived from T cells, B-cell-depleted T cells, or PBMCs.

V lost 11 bases and J 4 bases, leaving 9 bases between the germline ends. The CDR3 length is 11 residues. CDR1 is SNHLY, CDR2 FYNNEI, per germline. Original data processing: Quantification of nucleated cells was approximated via reference gene primer amplification. The assay was immunoSEQ multiplex PCR, and TCRdb's table has in-frame clones only and misses some. That table is the source of V, J and clone size, and D and trimming were worked out from the DNA. There are roughly 100,000 clones in the sample; about 85% occur only once, and around 2% lies in the top ten. The V call is TRBV2, the J call TRBJ2-1; D not certain. The TCR comes from a man aged 45 to 65 with active COVID-19. The sequencing input was peripheral blood. CDR3: CAYKNYNEQFF. CDR3 in DNA: TGTGCCTACAAAAATTACAATGAGCAGTTCTTC.